What follows is one T cell receptor (beta chain) and its context. Its antigen is as yet unknown. This sample was included in a study of T cells in localized non-small cell lung cancer. Notes on the study in general: For the top 100 tumor clones, a median roughly 56 also appeared in adjacent lung. In uninvolved adjacent lung, T cell clonality reached its highest value, exceeding tumor.

V gave up 4 bases and J gave up 1 base, with 7 bases separating them. Germline CDR1 reads SQVTM; CDR2 reads ANQGSEA. The CDR3 extends over 12 amino acids. This table comes from immunoSEQ multiplex PCR, and its TCRdb copy is limited to in-frame clones, with some not included. The table shows tens of thousands of clones, with about 89% occurring only once. The material sequenced was peripheral blood, taken before any cancer treatment. The clonotype originates from a man between 40 and 70 years old with stage I lung adenocarcinoma. The J gene is TRBJ2-5, the V gene TRBV29-1; D unresolved. The CDR3 DNA follows: TGCAGCGTTGGGGTGCGCCAAGAGACCCAGTACTTC. Translating gives CSVGVRQETQYF.